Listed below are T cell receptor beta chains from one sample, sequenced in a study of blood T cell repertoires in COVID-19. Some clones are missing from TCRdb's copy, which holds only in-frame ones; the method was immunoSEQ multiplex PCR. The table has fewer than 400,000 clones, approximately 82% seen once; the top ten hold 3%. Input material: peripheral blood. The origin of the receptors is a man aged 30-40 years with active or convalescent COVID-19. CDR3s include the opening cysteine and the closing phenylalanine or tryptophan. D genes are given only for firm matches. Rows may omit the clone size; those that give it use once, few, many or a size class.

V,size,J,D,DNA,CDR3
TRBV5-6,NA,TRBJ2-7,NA,TGTGCCAGCAGCCTGGGACCTCTAGATTACGAGCAGTACTTC,CASSLGPLDYEQYF
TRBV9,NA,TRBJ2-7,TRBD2,TGTGCCAGCAGCGCGGGACTAGACTCCTACGAGCAGTACTTC,CASSAGLDSYEQYF
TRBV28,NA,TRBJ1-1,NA,TGTGCCAGCAGGCCTCCACAGCTGCGTGAGGCTTTCTTT,CASRPPQLREAFF
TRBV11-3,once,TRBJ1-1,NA,TGTGCCAGCAGCTTGGGGGGGACACCGTCCGAGGGCACTGAAGCTTTCTTT,CASSLGGTPSEGTEAFF
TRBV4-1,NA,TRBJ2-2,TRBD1,TGCGCCAGCCGCACAGGGGGCACCGGGGAGCTGTTTTTT,CASRTGGTGELFF
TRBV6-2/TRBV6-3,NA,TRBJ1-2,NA,TGTGCCAGCAGTTCGGACACCAACTATGGCTACACCTTC,CASSSDTNYGYTF
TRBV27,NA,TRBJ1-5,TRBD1,TGTGCCAGCAGTCCCCAAGGGAGGGACAGGCGCGATCAGCCCCAGCATTTT,CASSPQGRDRRDQPQHF
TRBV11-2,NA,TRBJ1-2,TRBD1,TGTGCCAGCAGCCGGGACAGGGGAGTCCGAGACTATGGCTACACCTTC,CASSRDRGVRDYGYTF
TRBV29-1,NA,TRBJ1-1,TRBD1,TGCAGCGCCGAGGGACAGTCCGGCACTGAAGCTTTCTTT,CSAEGQSGTEAFF
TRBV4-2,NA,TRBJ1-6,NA,TGTGCCAGCAGCCAAGATTTAGTCCAACCCCTCCACTTT,CASSQDLVQPLHF
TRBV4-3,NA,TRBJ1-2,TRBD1,TGCGCCAGCAGCTGGAACAGGGGGCAGTATGGCTACACCTTC,CASSWNRGQYGYTF
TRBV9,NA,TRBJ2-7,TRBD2,TGTGCCAGCAGCGTAGCGAGCGGGAGCCCCTACGAGCAGTACTTC,CASSVASGSPYEQYF
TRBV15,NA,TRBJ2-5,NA,TGTGCCACCAGCAGAGGGATGGGGCTTACCCAAGAGACCCAGTACTTC,CATSRGMGLTQETQYF
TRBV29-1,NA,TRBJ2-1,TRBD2,TGCAGCGTTGAAGTTGAGGGGAACCCGGGACTAGCGCCTTGGGATGAGCAGTTCTTC,CSVEVEGNPGLAPWDEQFF
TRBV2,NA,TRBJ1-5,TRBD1,TGTGCCAGCGGAAAGGACAGGGGAAATCAGCCCCAGCATTTT,CASGKDRGNQPQHF
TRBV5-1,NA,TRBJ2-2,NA,TGCGCCAGCAGCTTGGCCGCCCAGGGTCCCACCGGGGAGCTGTTTTTT,CASSLAAQGPTGELFF
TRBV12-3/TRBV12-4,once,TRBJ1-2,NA,TGTGCCAGCAGCCGCGGGGGACGGAATGGCTACACCTTC,CASSRGGRNGYTF
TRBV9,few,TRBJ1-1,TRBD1,TGTGCCAGCAGCGAACCGGGACAGGGGAACACTGAAGCTTTCTTT,CASSEPGQGNTEAFF
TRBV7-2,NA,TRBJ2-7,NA,TGTGCCAGCAGTACCCAGGGTACCAGGCCCTACGAGCAGTACTTC,CASSTQGTRPYEQYF
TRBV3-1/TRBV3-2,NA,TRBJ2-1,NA,TGTGCCAGCAGCCATGGCGCGGGGGAGCAGTTCTTC,CASSHGAGEQFF
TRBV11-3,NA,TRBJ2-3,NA,TGTGCCAGCAGCGAGTCAGGGGCACAAGATACGCAGTATTTT,CASSESGAQDTQYF
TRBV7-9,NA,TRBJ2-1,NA,TGTGCCAGCAGCCCCCGACAGTACAATGAGCAGTTCTTC,CASSPRQYNEQFF
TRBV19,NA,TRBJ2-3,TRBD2,TGTGCCAGTAGCCCCTCGGGACTAGCGGAATCAGATACGCAGTATTTT,CASSPSGLAESDTQYF
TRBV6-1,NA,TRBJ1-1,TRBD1,TGTGCCAGCAGTGCCGAACTAGGACAGGGAAAAAGTACTGAAGCTTTCTTT,CASSAELGQGKSTEAFF
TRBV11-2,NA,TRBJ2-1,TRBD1,TGTGCCAGCAGCCTGGACAGGGAGTACAATGAGCAGTTCTTC,CASSLDREYNEQFF